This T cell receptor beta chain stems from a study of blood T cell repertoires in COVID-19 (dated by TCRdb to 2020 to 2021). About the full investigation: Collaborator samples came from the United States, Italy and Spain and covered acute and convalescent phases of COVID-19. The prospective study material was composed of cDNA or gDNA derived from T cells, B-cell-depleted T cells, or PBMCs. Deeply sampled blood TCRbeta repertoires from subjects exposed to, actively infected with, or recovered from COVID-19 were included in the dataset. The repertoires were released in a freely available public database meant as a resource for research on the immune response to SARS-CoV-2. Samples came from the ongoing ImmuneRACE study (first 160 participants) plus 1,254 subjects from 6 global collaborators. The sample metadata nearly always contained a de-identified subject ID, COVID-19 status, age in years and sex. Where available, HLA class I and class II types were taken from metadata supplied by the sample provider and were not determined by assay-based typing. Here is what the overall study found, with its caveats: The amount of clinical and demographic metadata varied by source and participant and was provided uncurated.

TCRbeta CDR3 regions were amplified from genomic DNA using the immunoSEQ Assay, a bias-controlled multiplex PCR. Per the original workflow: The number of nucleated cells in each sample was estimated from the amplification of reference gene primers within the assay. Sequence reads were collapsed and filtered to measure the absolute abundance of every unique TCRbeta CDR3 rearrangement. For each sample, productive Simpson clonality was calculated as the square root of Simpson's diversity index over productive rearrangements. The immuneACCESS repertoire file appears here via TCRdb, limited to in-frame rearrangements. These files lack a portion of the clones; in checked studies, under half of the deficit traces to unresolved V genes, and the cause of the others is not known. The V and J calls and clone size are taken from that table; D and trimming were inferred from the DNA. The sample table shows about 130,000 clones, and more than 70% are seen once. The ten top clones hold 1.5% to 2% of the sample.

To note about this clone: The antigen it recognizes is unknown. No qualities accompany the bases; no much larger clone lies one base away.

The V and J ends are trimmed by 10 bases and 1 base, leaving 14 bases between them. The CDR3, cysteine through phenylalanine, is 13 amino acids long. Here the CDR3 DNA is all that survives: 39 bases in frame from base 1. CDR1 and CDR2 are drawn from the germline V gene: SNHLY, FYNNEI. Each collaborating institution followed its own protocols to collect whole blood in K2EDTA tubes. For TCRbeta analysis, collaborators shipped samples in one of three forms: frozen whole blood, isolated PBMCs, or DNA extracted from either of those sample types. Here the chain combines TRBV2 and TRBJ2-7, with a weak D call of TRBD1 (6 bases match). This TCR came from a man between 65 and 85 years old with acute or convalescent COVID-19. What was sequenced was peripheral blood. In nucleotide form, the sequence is TGTGCCACCCACAGGGATCTTTCCTACGAGCAGTACTTC. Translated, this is CATHRDLSYEQYF.